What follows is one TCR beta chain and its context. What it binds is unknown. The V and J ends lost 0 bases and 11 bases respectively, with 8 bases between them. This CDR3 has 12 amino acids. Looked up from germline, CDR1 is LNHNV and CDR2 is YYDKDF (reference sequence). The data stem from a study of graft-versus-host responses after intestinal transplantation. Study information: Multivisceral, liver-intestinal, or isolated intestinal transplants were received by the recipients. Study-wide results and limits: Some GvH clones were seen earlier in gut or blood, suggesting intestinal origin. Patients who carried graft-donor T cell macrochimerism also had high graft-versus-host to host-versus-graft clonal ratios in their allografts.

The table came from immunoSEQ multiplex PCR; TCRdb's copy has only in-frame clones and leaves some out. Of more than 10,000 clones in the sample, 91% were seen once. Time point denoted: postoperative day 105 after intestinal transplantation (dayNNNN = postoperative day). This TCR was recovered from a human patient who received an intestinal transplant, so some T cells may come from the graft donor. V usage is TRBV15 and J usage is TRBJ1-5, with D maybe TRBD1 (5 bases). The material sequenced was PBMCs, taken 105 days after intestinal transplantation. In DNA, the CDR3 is TGTGCCACCAGCAGAGATCGGGACTCCCAGCATTTT. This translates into CATSRDRDSQHF.